This T cell receptor beta chain comes out of a study of spatial heterogeneity in lung cancer. Looking at the study overall: Detection consistently yielded more beta chains than alpha chains.

A word on this clonotype: The antigen remains unidentified.

Broader study findings: It was found that expanded intratumoral alpha and beta TCR counts tracked tumor mutation counts.

Germline CDR1 DFQATT, CDR2 SNEGSKA (reference sequence). This CDR3 is built from 14 residues. With 1 base removed from V and 0 bases from J, the gap between germline ends came to 10 bases. In TCRdb, the 5' RACE reads were re-called with MiXCR into one record per CDR3 protein. This table holds about 10,000 distinct CDR3 sequences, approximately 10% found once. Stated time point: sample taken at primary tumor resection. No cell sorting; template was whole RNA from tumor, lung tissue or PBMC. The clonotype was recovered from a female donor with early-stage non-small cell lung cancer. The source was lung tumor tissue, collected at surgery. The chain couples TRBV20-1 to TRBJ2-7, with D perhaps matching TRBD1 or TRBD2 (5 bases each). The CDR3 coding sequence is TGCAGTGCTAGAGTATGGGGGAGCTCCTACGAGCAGTACTTC. Translated, it gives CSARVWGSSYEQYF.